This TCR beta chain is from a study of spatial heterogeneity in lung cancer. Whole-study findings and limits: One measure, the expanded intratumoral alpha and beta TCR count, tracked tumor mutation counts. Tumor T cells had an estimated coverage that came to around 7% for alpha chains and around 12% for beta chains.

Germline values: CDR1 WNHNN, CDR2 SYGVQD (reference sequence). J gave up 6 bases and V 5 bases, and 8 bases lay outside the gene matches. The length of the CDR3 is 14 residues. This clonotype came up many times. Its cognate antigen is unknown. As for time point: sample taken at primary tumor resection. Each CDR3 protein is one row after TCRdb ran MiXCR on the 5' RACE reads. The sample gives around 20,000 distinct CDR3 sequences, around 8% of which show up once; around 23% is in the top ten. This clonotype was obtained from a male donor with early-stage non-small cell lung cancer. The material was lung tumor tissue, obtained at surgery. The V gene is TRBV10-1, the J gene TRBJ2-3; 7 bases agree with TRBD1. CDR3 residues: CASSSGQSPDTQYF. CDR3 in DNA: TGCGCCAGCAGTTCGGGACAGAGCCCCGATACGCAGTATTTT.